The 25 T cell receptor beta chains reported below all come from one sample, sequenced in a study of cytomegalovirus exposure and HLA in healthy donors (dated by TCRdb to 2016 to 2017). Library method: the immunoSEQ multiplex PCR assay. A mixture of 60 forward primers for TCR Vbeta segments and 13 reverse primers for TCR Jbeta segments was used in the multiplex PCR. The table comes from immuneACCESS by way of TCRdb, which keeps in-frame sequences with V and J called. Part of the clones is missing from these tables; in studies checked, under half for an unresolved V gene and the rest for unknown reasons. The sample table records just over 65,000 clones; about 81% of these occur just once. Around 7% of the sample lies in the top ten. Sequencing was carried out using PBMCs. The receptors were sampled from a human donor in good health.

J is TRBJ1-2 and V is TRBV5-4, with D possibly being TRBD1 (5 bases). CDR3 size: 15 residues. Deletions cut 2 bases from V and 4 bases from J, with 15 bases between. Germline V gene sequence: CDR1 SGHNT, CDR2 YYREEE (reference sequence). CDR3 in DNA: TGTGCCAGCAGCTTAATGGTTCAGGGAATCTATGGCTACACCTTC. This translates into CASSLMVQGIYGYTF.

This sequence joins TRBV7-2 and TRBJ1-3, with D tentatively TRBD1 (6 bases). CDR1 is SGHTA, CDR2 FQGNSA, per germline. The CDR3 spans 15 residues. V lost 1 base and J lost 2, with 9 bases in between. CDR3 DNA: TGTGCCAGCAGCTTAGGTCCAGGGGCTGGAAACACCATATATTTT. The encoded protein is CASSLGPGAGNTIYF.

This clone was observed a single time. The V call is TRBV27, the J call TRBJ2-5; 7 nucleotides line up with TRBD1. This CDR3 region has 16 residues. The germline V gene encodes CDR1 MNHEY and CDR2 SMNVEV (reference sequence). Losses at the gene ends were 5 bases for V and 2 bases for J; bases not matched to a gene: 11. The CDR3 region is CASSLRVGQWQETQYF. CDR3 sequence (DNA): TGTGCCAGCAGTCTTCGGGTGGGACAGTGGCAAGAGACCCAGTACTTC.

This clone appeared a few times. V gene TRBV7-8 combines with J gene TRBJ2-2, with TRBD2 matching 10 bases. V gave up 2 bases and J gave up 2 bases; unmatched junction bases: 2. The germline gives CDR1 SGHVS, CDR2 FQNEAQ. The length of the CDR3 is 16 residues. Here the CDR3 reads CASSLLAGANTGELFF. The CDR3 nucleotides read TGTGCCAGCAGCTTACTAGCGGGGGCTAACACCGGGGAGCTGTTTTTT.

This clone has a single count. The chain couples TRBV4-1 to TRBJ1-5, with D possibly being TRBD1 (6 bases). CDR1 MGHRA and CDR2 YSYEKL come from the germline V gene. CDR3 length equals 16 residues. V was clipped by 1 base and J by 1 base, with 11 bases between them. The CDR3 DNA follows: TGCGCCAGCAGCCAAGTCCCAGGGGAAAGCAATCAGCCCCAGCATTTT. This gives the protein CASSQVPGESNQPQHF.

DNA for the CDR3: TGTGCCAGCAGCTCATCCGGGAGCGGGGGGGCCTCCAATGAGCAGTTCTTC. It is translated as CASSSSGSGGASNEQFF. The chain carries TRBV7-6 and TRBJ2-1; 10 bases agree with TRBD2. The junction had 12 bases not matched to a gene; V was cut back by 4 bases and J by 6 bases. The CDR3 totals 17 residues. Germline loops: CDR1 SGHVS, CDR2 FNYEAQ. The whole variable domain, remainder taken from reference TRBV7-6 and TRBJ2-1, is GAGVSQSPRYKVTKRGQDVALRCDPISGHVSLYWYRQALGQGPEFLTYFNYEAQQDKSGLPNDRFSAERPEGSISTLTIQRTEQRDSAMYRCASSSSGSGGASNEQFFGPGTRLTVL.

The table lists this clone with a few counts. J is TRBJ2-1 and V is TRBV5-1; TRBD2 might be the D (7 bases). CDR1 is SGHRS, CDR2 YFSETQ, per germline. The CDR3 loop spans 15 amino acids. The ends were cut back, 0 bases at V and 3 bases at J, with 10 bases in the middle. Written as DNA, the CDR3 is TGCGCCAGCAGCTTGGCGGGGGGCGGCTACAATGAGCAGTTCTTC. Amino acids: CASSLAGGGYNEQFF.

The V and J genes are TRBV5-4 and TRBJ2-3, with 8 bases fitting TRBD2. V was clipped by 7 bases and J by 1 base; unmatched bases: 11. The CDR3 runs 16 residues. Germline V lookup: CDR1 SGHNT, CDR2 YYREEE (reference sequence). The CDR3 bases are TGTGCCAGCGCACCCCGGGGGGGGATTCGCACAGATACGCAGTATTTT. Translating gives CASAPRGGIRTDTQYF.

V and J are TRBV2 and TRBJ1-4; tentative D call: TRBD1 (6 bases). Germline lookup yields CDR1 SNHLY and CDR2 FYNNEI. V lost 5 bases and J 5 bases, leaving 15 bases between the germline ends. The CDR3 runs 15 residues. The CDR3 coding sequence is TGTGCCAGCAGTACACGGACAGCCAGAAATGAAAAACTGTTTTTT. This codes for CASSTRTARNEKLFF.

This chain uses TRBV6-1 with TRBJ2-3, with 8 bases lining up with TRBD1. Trimming took 7 bases from V and 2 from J; bases not matched to a gene: 8. The germline V gene has CDR1 MNHNS and CDR2 SASEGT. This CDR3 spans 15 amino acids. The CDR3 spells CASIKGQANTDTQYF. The CDR3 DNA sequence: TGTGCCAGCATCAAGGGACAGGCAAACACAGATACGCAGTATTTT.

The genes are TRBV7-3 and TRBJ2-3; 11 bases line up with TRBD2. With V trimmed by 5 bases and J by 5 bases, 6 bases remained unmatched. The CDR3 length is 15 residues. Germline CDR1 SGHTA, CDR2 FQGTGA. Here the CDR3 reads CASSGTSGFRDTQYF. Here the CDR3 DNA reads TGTGCCAGCAGCGGGACTAGCGGCTTCCGAGATACGCAGTATTTT.

The CDR3 coding sequence is TGTGCCAGCAGTCCAGTAATCCCGAACACTGAAGCTTTCTTT. It translates to CASSPVIPNTEAFF. This rearrangement joins TRBV27 to TRBJ1-1; D ambiguous. From germline, CDR1 is MNHEY and CDR2 SMNVEV (reference sequence). This CDR3 has 14 amino acids. Trimming took off 5 bases at V and 1 base at J, with 11 bases between the two ends.

The chain carries TRBV18 and TRBJ2-5, with no clear D. The CDR3 sequence is 13 residues long. The V and J ends lost 1 base and 2 bases respectively, with 5 bases between them. Germline V gene lookup returns CDR1 KGHSH and CDR2 LQKENI. CDR3 sequence reads: CASSPRQQETQYF. The CDR3 region has the DNA TGTGCCAGCTCACCACGGCAGCAAGAGACCCAGTACTTC.

J is TRBJ2-7 and V is TRBV7-9, with D possibly being TRBD2 (6 bases). This CDR3 is built from 14 residues. Germline V gene data show CDR1 as SEHNR and CDR2 as FQNEAQ (reference sequence). V gave up 5 bases and J gave up 0 bases, with 11 bases separating them. The CDR3 loop reads CASSESSVSYEQYF. The CDR3 coding sequence is TGTGCCAGCAGCGAATCTAGCGTCTCCTACGAGCAGTACTTC.

The CDR3 DNA follows: TGTGCCAGCAGCTTGTGGAGTTTCAATCAGCCCCAGCATTTT. Amino acids: CASSLWSFNQPQHF. This chain joins TRBV5-5 and TRBJ1-5, with D unresolved. The CDR3 is 14 amino acids. Germline values: CDR1 SGHKS, CDR2 YYEKEE (reference sequence). Trimming left V 1 base short and J 3 bases short, with 8 bases between.

This clone was observed a few times. The chain recombines TRBV29-1 with TRBJ2-7; 13 nucleotides agree with TRBD2. The CDR3 totals 14 residues. The ends lost 7 bases at V and 4 bases at J; junction bases unmatched: 7. Germline lookup yields CDR1 SQVTM and CDR2 ANQGSEA. This CDR3 is CSAGTSGAEYEQYF. The DNA of the CDR3 is TGCAGCGCGGGGACTAGCGGGGCAGAGTACGAGCAGTACTTC.

The chain is built from TRBV25-1 and TRBJ1-1; 10 nucleotides match TRBD1. Trimming removed 6 bases from V and 4 bases from J; junction bases left unmatched: 2. CDR1 and CDR2 from the germline V gene are MGHDK and SYGVNS. The CDR3 loop spans 13 amino acids. CDR3 DNA: TGTGCCAGCAGGGGACAGGGGAGCACTGAAGCTTTCTTT. Translated: CASRGQGSTEAFF.

The chain recombines TRBV5-4 with TRBJ1-2; a weak D match, TRBD1 (5 bases). The CDR3 runs to 13 residues. Germline loops: CDR1 SGHNT, CDR2 YYREEE (reference sequence). The ends were cut back, 10 bases at V and 2 bases at J, with 15 bases in the middle. CDR3 in amino acids: CASRKGSNYGYTF. DNA for the CDR3: TGTGCCTCAAGAAAGGGGTCCAACTATGGCTACACCTTC.

Concerning this clone itself: At one end, the junction sequence differs from germline, possibly due to a read error. The chain has TRBV4-1 and TRBJ1-2; perhaps TRBD1 as D (6 bases). The CDR3 consists of 14 residues. Germline V gene data show CDR1 as MGHRA and CDR2 as YSYEKL. The CDR3 reads CASSQGTPSGGYPF. CDR3 bases: TGCGCCAGCAGCCAGGGGACACCATCAGGAGGCTACCCCTTC.

The J gene is TRBJ1-1, the V gene TRBV7-2; D may be TRBD1 (5 bases). Germline V gives CDR1 SGHTA, CDR2 FQGNSA. The ends were cut back, 5 bases at V and 6 bases at J, with 13 bases in the middle. The CDR3 totals 13 residues. The CDR3 spells CASSLYRLSEAFF. The CDR3 nucleotides are TGTGCCAGCAGCCTATACAGGTTGTCTGAAGCTTTCTTT. The whole variable domain, remainder taken from reference TRBV7-2 and TRBJ1-1, is GAGVSQSPSNKVTEKGKDVELRCDPISGHTALYWYRQSLGQGLEFLIYFQGNSAPDKSGLPSDRFSAERTGGSVSTLTIQRTQQEDSAVYLCASSLYRLSEAFFGQGTRLTVV.

Details on this clone: Compared with germline, one end of the junction differs, possibly owing to a read error. The V call is TRBV18, the J call TRBJ2-3; 7 bases are shared with TRBD1. The CDR3 runs to 14 residues. CDR1 and CDR2 (germline): KGHSH, LQKENI. The CDR3 region is CASSPLTGKMIADF. The CDR3 DNA reads as TGTGCCAGCTCACCCCTGACAGGGAAAATGATTGCGGATTTT.

The chain couples TRBV4-3 to TRBJ1-2, with D unresolved. V was shortened by 1 base and J by 8 bases, with 14 bases between the two germline ends. This CDR3 is built from 14 residues. Germline V CDR1 and CDR2: LGHNA, YSLEER. CDR3 residues: CASSQAWEALGYTF. CDR3 DNA sequence: TGCGCCAGCAGCCAAGCGTGGGAGGCTCTCGGCTACACCTTC.

V gene TRBV9 combines with J gene TRBJ2-1; tentatively, D is TRBD2 (7 bases). This CDR3 comprises 16 residues. Germline V gene lookup returns CDR1 SGDLS and CDR2 YYNGEE. V was trimmed by 3 bases and J by 10 bases, leaving 23 bases between them. The CDR3 nucleotides are TGTGCCAGCAGCGATCCCGGGGGGCCCTCAGGCAGGGAGCAGTTCTTC. It encodes CASSDPGGPSGREQFF.

The V gene is TRBV9, the J gene TRBJ2-7; possibly TRBD1 for D (5 bases). The germline V and J ends were trimmed by 4 bases and 0 bases, with 11 bases remaining between them. The germline gives CDR1 SGDLS, CDR2 YYNGEE. CDR3 length: 14 residues. In nucleotides, the CDR3 is TGTGCCAGCAGCTCTCAGGGTACCTCCTACGAGCAGTACTTC. Amino acid sequence: CASSSQGTSYEQYF. Full variable domain (rest looked up from reference TRBV9 and TRBJ2-7): DSGVTQTPKHLITATGQRVTLRCSPRSGDLSVYWYQQSLDQGLQFLIQYYNGEERAKGNILERFSAQQFPDLHSELNLSSLELGDSALYFCASSSQGTSYEQYFGPGTRLTVT.

The J gene is TRBJ1-6, the V gene TRBV6-5; a possible D gene is TRBD1 (5 bases). The CDR3 totals 12 residues. V was clipped by 6 bases and J by 9 bases, with 9 bases between them. Germline assignment: CDR1 MNHEY and CDR2 SVGAGI. In nucleotides, the CDR3 is TGTGCCAGCAGGGGGACTTCTTCACCCCTCCACTTT. Its translation: CASRGTSSPLHF.